This T cell receptor beta chain was captured by sequencing in a study of CD8+ T cells in alopecia areata. Overall study findings and caveats: Patients shared TCRs less clearly than mice did, possibly owing to HLA.

Treatment reported: oral pan-JAK inhibitor, 5-10 mg twice daily. Comment on this clone: Its antigen is unidentified.

The CDR3 is 12 amino acids. Germline V gene data show CDR1 as SQVTM and CDR2 as ANQGSEA. V lost 8 bases to trimming and J lost 0 bases, with 9 bases between them. In each case, RNA was isolated and then reverse transcribed into cDNA as the sequencing template. The method was immunoSEQ multiplex PCR; TCRdb's version includes in-frame clones alone and lacks a portion of them. Among some 190,000 clones listed, roughly 60% were seen once. This TCR derives from a human donor with alopecia areata. The chain has TRBV29-1 and TRBJ2-3; unclear D gene. The sample was CD4+ T cells sorted from blood, taken at week 24, from a patient treated with tofacitinib. The CDR3 is CSSFVSTDTQYF. CDR3 bases: TGCAGCTCATTTGTGAGCACAGATACGCAGTATTTT.